Here is one T cell receptor (beta chain) with its context. Antigen specificity is unknown. This sample was taken from a study of T cell repertoires in cytomegalovirus infection. Notes on the study in general: CMV-specific TCR beta clonotypes restricted by HLA-C dominated the ex vivo response.

The CDR3 runs 14 residues. Germline-derived CDR1 and CDR2 are MNHEY and SVGAGI. V lost 2 bases to trimming and J lost 8 bases, with 15 bases between them. TCRdb independently ran MiXCR on the reads; one entry per CDR3 protein. The data contain 200,000 to 250,000 distinct CDR3 sequences, around two fifths of them seen just once; the ten biggest clones take up approximately 60%. The chain carries TRBV6-5 and TRBJ1-2; possible D gene TRBD1, 6 bases. The origin of this receptor is a human donor in good health (CMV status not recorded). Some clones in this sample may be carry-over from other donors' samples. The starting material was CD8+ T cells from cultured PBMCs, obtained from culture after CMV antigen stimulation. The CDR3 DNA follows: TGTGCCAGCAGTTACGGGGGGGGGCCGGAGGGCTACACCTTC. As protein: CASSYGGGPEGYTF.